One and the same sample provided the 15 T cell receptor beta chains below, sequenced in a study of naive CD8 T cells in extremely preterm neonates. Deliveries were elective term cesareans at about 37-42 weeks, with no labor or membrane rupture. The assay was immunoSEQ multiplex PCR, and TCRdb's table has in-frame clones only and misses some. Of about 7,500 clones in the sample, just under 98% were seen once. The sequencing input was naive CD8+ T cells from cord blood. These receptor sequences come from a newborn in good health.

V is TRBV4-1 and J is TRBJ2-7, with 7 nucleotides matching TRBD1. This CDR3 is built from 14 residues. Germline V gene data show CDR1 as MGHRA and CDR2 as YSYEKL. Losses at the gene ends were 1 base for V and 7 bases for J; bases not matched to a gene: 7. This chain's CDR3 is CASSQGDSPHEQYF. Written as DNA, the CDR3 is TGCGCCAGCAGCCAAGGGGACAGTCCGCATGAGCAGTACTTC.

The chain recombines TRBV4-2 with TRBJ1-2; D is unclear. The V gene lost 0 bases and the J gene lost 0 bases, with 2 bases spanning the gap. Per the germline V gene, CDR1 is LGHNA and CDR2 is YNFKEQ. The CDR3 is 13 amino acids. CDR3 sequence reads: CASSQDSNYGYTF. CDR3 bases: TGTGCCAGCAGCCAAGACTCTAACTATGGCTACACCTTC.

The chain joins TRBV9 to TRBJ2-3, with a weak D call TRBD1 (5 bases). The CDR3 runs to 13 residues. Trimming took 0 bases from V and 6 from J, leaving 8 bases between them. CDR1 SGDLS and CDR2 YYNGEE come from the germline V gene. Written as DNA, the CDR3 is TGTGCCAGCAGCGTAGGGGGCTCCGATACGCAGTATTTT. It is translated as CASSVGGSDTQYF.

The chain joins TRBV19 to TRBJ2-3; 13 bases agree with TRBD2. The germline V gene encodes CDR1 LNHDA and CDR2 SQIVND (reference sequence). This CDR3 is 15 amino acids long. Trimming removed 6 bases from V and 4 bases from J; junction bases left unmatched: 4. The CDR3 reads CASSQLAGGADTQYF. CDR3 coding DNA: TGTGCCAGTAGCCAACTAGCGGGGGGGGCAGATACGCAGTATTTT.

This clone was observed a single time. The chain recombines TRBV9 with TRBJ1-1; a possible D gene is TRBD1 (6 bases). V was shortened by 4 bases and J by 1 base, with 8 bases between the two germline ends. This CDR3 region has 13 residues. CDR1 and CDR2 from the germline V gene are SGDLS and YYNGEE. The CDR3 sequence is CASSLGQNTEAFF. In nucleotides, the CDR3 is TGTGCCAGCAGCCTGGGACAGAACACTGAAGCTTTCTTT.

For the CDR3, the DNA is TGTGCCAGCAGCCCCGACTCGTATGGCTACACCTTC. As protein: CASSPDSYGYTF. This chain connects TRBV5-6 to TRBJ1-2; D gene ambiguous. Trimming took off 4 bases at V and 5 bases at J, with 9 bases between the two ends. Germline values: CDR1 SGHDT, CDR2 YYEEEE. CDR3 length: 12 residues.

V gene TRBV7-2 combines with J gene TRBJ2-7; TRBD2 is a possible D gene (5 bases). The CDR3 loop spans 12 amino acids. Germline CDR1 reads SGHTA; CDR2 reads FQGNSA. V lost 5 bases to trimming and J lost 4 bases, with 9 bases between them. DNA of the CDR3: TGTGCCAGCAGCCCGGGGATATACGAGCAGTACTTC. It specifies CASSPGIYEQYF.

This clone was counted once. Here the CDR3 reads CARGLGFSSPLHF. The DNA for the CDR3 is TGTGCCCGAGGGCTAGGGTTTAGTTCACCCCTCCACTTT. The V call is TRBV21-1, the J call TRBJ1-6. TRBV21-1 is a pseudogene. This CDR3 comprises 13 residues.

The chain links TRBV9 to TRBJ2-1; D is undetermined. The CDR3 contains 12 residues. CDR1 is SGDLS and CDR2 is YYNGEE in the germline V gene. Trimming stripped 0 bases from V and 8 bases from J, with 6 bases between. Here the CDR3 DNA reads TGTGCCAGCAGCGTAGACCAGGATGAGCAGTTCTTC. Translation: CASSVDQDEQFF. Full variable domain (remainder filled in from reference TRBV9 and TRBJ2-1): DSGVTQTPKHLITATGQRVTLRCSPRSGDLSVYWYQQSLDQGLQFLIQYYNGEERAKGNILERFSAQQFPDLHSELNLSSLELGDSALYFCASSVDQDEQFFGPGTRLTVL.

CDR3 in amino acids: CASSRTGGGYGYTF. The CDR3 coding sequence is TGTGCCAGCAGTCGGACAGGGGGCGGCTATGGCTACACCTTC. The J gene is TRBJ1-2, the V gene TRBV2, with TRBD1 identical over 11 bases. The trim removed 5 bases at V and 4 bases at J, leaving 3 bases unmatched. CDR3 length equals 14 residues. Germline V gene data show CDR1 as SNHLY and CDR2 as FYNNEI.

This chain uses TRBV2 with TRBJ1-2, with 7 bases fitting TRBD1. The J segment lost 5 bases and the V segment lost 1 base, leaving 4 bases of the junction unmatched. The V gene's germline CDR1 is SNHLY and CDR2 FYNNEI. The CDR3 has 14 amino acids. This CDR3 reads CASSEGQGQYGYTF. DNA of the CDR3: TGTGCCAGCAGTGAAGGACAGGGTCAATATGGCTACACCTTC.

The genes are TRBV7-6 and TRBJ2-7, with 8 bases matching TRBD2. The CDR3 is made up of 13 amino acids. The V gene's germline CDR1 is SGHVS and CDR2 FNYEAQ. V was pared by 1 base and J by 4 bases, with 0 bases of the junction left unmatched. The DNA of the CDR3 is TGTGCCAGCAGCTTAGGCGGGGGGTACGAGCAGTACTTC. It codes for CASSLGGGYEQYF.

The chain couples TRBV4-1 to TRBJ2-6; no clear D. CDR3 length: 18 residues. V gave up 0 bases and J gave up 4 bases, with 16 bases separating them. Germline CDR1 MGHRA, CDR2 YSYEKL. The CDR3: CASSQESAGEEGANVLTF. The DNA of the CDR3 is TGCGCCAGCAGCCAAGAGTCGGCAGGTGAAGAGGGGGCCAACGTCCTGACTTTC.

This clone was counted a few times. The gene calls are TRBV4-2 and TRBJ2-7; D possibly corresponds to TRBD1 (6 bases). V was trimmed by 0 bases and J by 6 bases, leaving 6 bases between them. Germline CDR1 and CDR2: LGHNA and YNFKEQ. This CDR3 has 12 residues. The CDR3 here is CASSQDRGEQYF. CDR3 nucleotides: TGTGCCAGCAGCCAAGACAGGGGCGAGCAGTACTTC.

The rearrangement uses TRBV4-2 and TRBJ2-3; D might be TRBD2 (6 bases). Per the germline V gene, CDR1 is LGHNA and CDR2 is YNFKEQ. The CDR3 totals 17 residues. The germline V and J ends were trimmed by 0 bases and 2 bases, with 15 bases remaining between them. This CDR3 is CASSQDGDFNPTDTQYF. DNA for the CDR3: TGTGCCAGCAGCCAAGATGGGGACTTCAATCCCACAGATACGCAGTATTTT.